This is a list of T cell receptor beta chains from one sample in a study of PD-1 blockade in classical Hodgkin lymphoma. The protocol was immunoSEQ multiplex PCR, while the TCRdb copy is restricted to in-frame clones and leaves out a portion. The table lists 55,000 to 80,000 clones, about 93% of them singletons. The sequences come from peripheral blood mononuclear cells (PBMCs), collected at baseline. The receptors come from a human donor with classical Hodgkin lymphoma. CDR3s leave out the opening cysteine and the closing phenylalanine or tryptophan. The order of the fields is V gene, J gene, CDR3 protein.

V gene: TRBV27; J gene: TRBJ2-1; CDR3 protein: ATQFRGGGNEQF
V gene: TRBV13; J gene: TRBJ2-7; CDR3 protein: ASSLWQGDEQY
V gene: TRBV27; J gene: TRBJ1-2; CDR3 protein: ASSLSVAGTAYGYT
V gene: TRBV25-1; J gene: TRBJ1-6; CDR3 protein: ASQIGGNSPLH
V gene: TRBV28; J gene: TRBJ1-5; CDR3 protein: ASNRGPHLSNQPQH
V gene: TRBV11-2; J gene: TRBJ2-7; CDR3 protein: ASSLEGPGEQY
V gene: TRBV11-3; J gene: TRBJ2-7; CDR3 protein: ASSPGTNEQY
V gene: TRBV6-5; J gene: TRBJ1-6; CDR3 protein: ASHGSSYNSPLH
V gene: TRBV5-1; J gene: TRBJ2-1; CDR3 protein: ASSVTGFGANEQF
V gene: TRBV7-9; J gene: TRBJ2-7; CDR3 protein: ASRPTSGSVHPYEQY
V gene: TRBV6-5; J gene: TRBJ2-7; CDR3 protein: ASSPHSNYEQY
V gene: TRBV30; J gene: TRBJ2-3; CDR3 protein: AWAPKSRPDTQY
V gene: TRBV7-2; J gene: TRBJ1-6; CDR3 protein: ASSRGGWSPLH
V gene: TRBV11-2; J gene: TRBJ2-4; CDR3 protein: ASSLELRNIQY
V gene: TRBV10-3; J gene: TRBJ2-7; CDR3 protein: ATSDRTETYEQY
V gene: TRBV5-1; J gene: TRBJ2-5; CDR3 protein: ASSLMTSGRGETQY
V gene: TRBV5-6; J gene: TRBJ2-3; CDR3 protein: ASSSQGSTDTQY
V gene: TRBV18; J gene: TRBJ1-1; CDR3 protein: ASSPPEIMNTEAF
V gene: TRBV6-5; J gene: TRBJ1-2; CDR3 protein: ASSRGGVPYYGYT
V gene: TRBV10-3; J gene: TRBJ1-1; CDR3 protein: AISETGTMNTEAF
V gene: TRBV7-2; J gene: TRBJ2-1; CDR3 protein: ASSWGLAGGRSYNEQF
V gene: TRBV29-1; J gene: TRBJ2-5; CDR3 protein: SVEDLGRGETQY
V gene: TRBV30; J gene: TRBJ1-1; CDR3 protein: AWVGHPRAF
V gene: TRBV7-9; J gene: TRBJ2-7; CDR3 protein: ASSLEGGASYEQY
V gene: TRBV19; J gene: TRBJ1-1; CDR3 protein: ASSMVLRGAEEAF
V gene: TRBV28; J gene: TRBJ2-3; CDR3 protein: ASSPWDGMSTDTQY
V gene: TRBV5-4; J gene: TRBJ1-2; CDR3 protein: ASSFHEGGYT
V gene: TRBV6-6; J gene: TRBJ1-2; CDR3 protein: ASSYRHEINTESG